These T cell receptor beta chains were read from a single sample in a study of cytomegalovirus exposure and HLA in healthy donors. Libraries were prepared by immunoSEQ multiplex PCR; TCRdb keeps only in-frame clonotypes and omits some of them. Found here are some 180,000 clones, approximately 82% of them singletons; the top ten hold around 1.7%. Specimen: PBMCs. These receptors all stem from a young woman in good health and CMV-seronegative. Each CDR3 is given with its conserved first and last residue. D genes are given only for firm matches. Size tells how often a clone was seen (once, few, many) or the class of an expanded clone, and some rows leave it out.

>TRBJ2-5|15|TRBD2|.|TRBV11-2
CASSELAGEGETQYF
TGTGCCAGCAGCGAACTAGCGGGAGAAGGGGAGACCCAGTACTTC
>TRBJ1-2|15|TRBD1|.|TRBV28
CASSWTGGSLGGYTF
TGTGCCAGCAGTTGGACAGGGGGCTCGCTTGGGGGCTACACCTTC
>TRBJ1-5|12|.|many|TRBV19
CASSIPNQPQHF
TGTGCCAGTAGTATCCCTAATCAGCCCCAGCATTTT
>TRBJ2-5|13|.|.|TRBV28
CASSLPRRETQYF
TGTGCCAGCAGTTTACCCAGGAGGGAGACCCAGTACTTC
>TRBJ2-7|13|.|.|TRBV5-1
CASSPRIDREQYF
TGCGCCAGCAGCCCGCGGATAGATAGGGAGCAGTACTTC
>TRBJ2-1|16|TRBD2|.|TRBV4-3
CASSRGLAGAYNEQFF
TGCGCCAGCAGCCGAGGACTAGCGGGAGCCTACAATGAGCAGTTCTTC
>TRBJ2-7|14|TRBD1|.|TRBV4-3
CASSPDRSSYEQYF
TGCGCCAGCAGCCCGGACAGGAGCTCCTACGAGCAGTACTTC
>TRBJ1-1|14|.|few|TRBV7-2
CASSLGGGGAEAFF
TGTGCCAGCAGCTTAGGCGGCGGGGGGGCTGAAGCTTTCTTT
>TRBJ2-1|15|TRBD1|.|TRBV5-1
CASSGQGAAYNEQFF
TGCGCCAGCAGCGGACAGGGGGCGGCCTACAATGAGCAGTTCTTC
>TRBJ2-3|16|TRBD2|.|TRBV7-6
CASSLLAGVFTDTQYF
TGTGCCAGCAGCTTGCTAGCGGGAGTTTTCACAGATACGCAGTATTTT